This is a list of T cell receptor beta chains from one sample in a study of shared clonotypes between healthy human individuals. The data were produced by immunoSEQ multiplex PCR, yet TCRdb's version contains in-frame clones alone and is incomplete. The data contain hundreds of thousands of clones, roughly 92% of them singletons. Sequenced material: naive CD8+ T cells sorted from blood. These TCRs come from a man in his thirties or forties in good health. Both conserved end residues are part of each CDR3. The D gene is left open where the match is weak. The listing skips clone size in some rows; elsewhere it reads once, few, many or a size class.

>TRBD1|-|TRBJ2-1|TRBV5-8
CASSLPRDRVMWNEQFF
TGTGCCAGCAGCTTGCCCCGGGACAGGGTCATGTGGAATGAGCAGTTCTTC
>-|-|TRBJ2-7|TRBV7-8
CASSVLALSYEQYF
TGTGCCAGCAGCGTTCTAGCGCTCTCCTACGAGCAGTACTTC
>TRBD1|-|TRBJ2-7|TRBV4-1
CASSQVSQGAYEQYF
TGCGCCAGCAGCCAAGTATCACAGGGGGCCTACGAGCAGTACTTC
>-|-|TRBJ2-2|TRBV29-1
CSVDRPNTGELFF
TGCAGCGTCGACAGGCCGAACACCGGGGAGCTGTTTTTT
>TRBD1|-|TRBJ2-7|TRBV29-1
CSARDSPYEQYF
TGCAGCGCCCGGGACAGCCCCTACGAGCAGTACTTC
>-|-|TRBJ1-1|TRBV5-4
CASSLEQANTEAFF
TGTGCCAGCAGCTTGGAGCAAGCGAACACTGAAGCTTTCTTT
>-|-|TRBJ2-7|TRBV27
CASSPLEGPYEQYF
TGTGCCAGCAGTCCCCTAGAGGGCCCCTACGAGCAGTACTTC
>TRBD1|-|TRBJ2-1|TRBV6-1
CASSEERNWDSEQFF
TGTGCCAGCAGTGAGGAGAGAAATTGGGACAGTGAGCAGTTCTTC
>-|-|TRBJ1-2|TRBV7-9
CASSSDLYGYTF
TGTGCCAGCAGCTCGGATCTCTATGGCTACACCTTC
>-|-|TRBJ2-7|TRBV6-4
CASSDLRRYEQYF
TGTGCCAGCAGTGACTTGCGGCGCTACGAGCAGTACTTC
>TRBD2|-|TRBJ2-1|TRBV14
CASSQWASGSLPYNEQFF
TGTGCCAGCAGCCAATGGGCTAGCGGGAGTCTACCCTACAATGAGCAGTTCTTC
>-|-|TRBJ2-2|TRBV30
CAWSGSTGELFF
TGTGCCTGGAGTGGGAGTACCGGGGAGCTGTTTTTT
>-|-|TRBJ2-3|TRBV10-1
CASSSLSTDTQYF
TGCGCCAGCAGTTCCCTTAGCACAGATACGCAGTATTTT
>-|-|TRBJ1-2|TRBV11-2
CASSQLAVQGQLGVYGYTF
TGTGCCAGCAGCCAACTAGCGGTTCAGGGGCAATTGGGGGTCTATGGCTACACCTTC
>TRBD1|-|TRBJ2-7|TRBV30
CAWRDGQEVYF
TGTGCCTGGAGGGACGGACAGGAAGTGTACTTC
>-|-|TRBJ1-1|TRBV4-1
CASSLSGANTEAFF
TGCGCCAGCAGCCTCTCTGGGGCGAACACTGAAGCTTTCTTT
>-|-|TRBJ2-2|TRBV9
CASSSGIYTGELFF
TGTGCCAGCAGCTCCGGGATTTACACCGGGGAGCTGTTTTTT
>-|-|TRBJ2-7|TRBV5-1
CASSRWGQGNYEQYF
TGCGCCAGCAGCAGATGGGGTCAGGGCAACTACGAGCAGTACTTC
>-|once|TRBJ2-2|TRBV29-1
CSAVTGANELFF
TGCAGCGCCGTGACAGGTGCCAACGAGCTGTTTTTT
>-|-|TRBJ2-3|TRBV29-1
CSVDSGQSTDTQYF
TGCAGCGTTGACTCCGGACAGAGCACAGATACGCAGTATTTT
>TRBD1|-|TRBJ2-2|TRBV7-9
CASSWDSTGINTGELFF
TGTGCCAGCAGCTGGGATTCGACAGGGATTAACACCGGGGAGCTGTTTTTT
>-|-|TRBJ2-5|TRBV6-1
CASSDRRYKETQYF
TGTGCCAGCTCGGACCGGAGGTACAAAGAGACCCAGTACTTC
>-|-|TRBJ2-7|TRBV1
CTSSQLGAGECSYEQYF
TGCACCAGCAGCCAATTGGGAGCGGGAGAGTGCTCCTACGAGCAGTACTTC
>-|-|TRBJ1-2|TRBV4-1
CASSQEVGAGKYGYTF
TGCGCCAGCAGCCAAGAGGTAGGGGCCGGAAAGTATGGCTACACCTTC
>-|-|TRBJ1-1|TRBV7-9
CASSLAEGGHLVNTEAFF
TGTGCCAGCAGCTTAGCGGAAGGGGGACACCTCGTGAACACTGAAGCTTTCTTT
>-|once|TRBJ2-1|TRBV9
CASSGPGEVAVDYNEQFF
TGTGCCAGCAGCGGGCCGGGGGAGGTAGCGGTCGACTACAATGAGCAGTTCTTC
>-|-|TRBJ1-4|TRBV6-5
CASSYTGEKNEKLFF
TGTGCCAGCAGTTATACGGGGGAAAAGAATGAAAAACTGTTTTTT
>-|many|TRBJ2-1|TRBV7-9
CASSALESSYNEQFF
TGTGCCAGCAGCGCCCTAGAAAGCTCCTACAATGAGCAGTTCTTC
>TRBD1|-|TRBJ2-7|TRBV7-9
CASSLIPGGQGPSEQYF
TGTGCCAGCAGCTTAATACCCGGGGGACAGGGGCCTTCCGAGCAGTACTTC
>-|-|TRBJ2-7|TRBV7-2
CASSLIPGSYEQYF
TGTGCCAGCAGCTTAATTCCAGGCTCCTACGAGCAGTACTTC
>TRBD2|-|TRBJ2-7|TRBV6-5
CASSYLWGSGRHEQYF
TGTGCCAGCAGTTACCTCTGGGGTAGCGGGAGACACGAGCAGTACTTC
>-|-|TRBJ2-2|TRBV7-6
CASSLETRNTGELFF
TGTGCCAGCAGCTTAGAAACTAGAAACACCGGGGAGCTGTTTTTT
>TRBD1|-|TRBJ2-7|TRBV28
CASRDSWSEATYEQYF
TGTGCCAGCCGGGACAGTTGGAGTGAGGCAACCTACGAGCAGTACTTC
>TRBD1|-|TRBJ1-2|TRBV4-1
CASSPVTGDYGYTF
TGCGCCAGCAGCCCAGTGACAGGGGACTATGGCTACACCTTC
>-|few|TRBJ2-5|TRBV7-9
CASRGETQYF
TGTGCCAGCAGGGGGGAGACCCAGTACTTC
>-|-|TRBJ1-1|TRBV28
CASSPLWNSGTEAFF
TGTGCCAGCAGTCCCTTATGGAACTCGGGGACTGAAGCTTTCTTT
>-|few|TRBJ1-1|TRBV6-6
CASRDKSRDTEAFF
TGTGCCAGCAGGGACAAAAGCAGGGACACTGAAGCTTTCTTT
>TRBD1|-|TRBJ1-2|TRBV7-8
CASSRPRGQESYGYTF
TGTGCCAGCAGCCGCCCCCGGGGACAGGAGAGCTATGGCTACACCTTC
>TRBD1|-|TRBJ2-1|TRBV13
CASSYRDRGFGEQFF
TGTGCCAGCAGCTACCGGGACAGGGGGTTCGGTGAGCAGTTCTTC
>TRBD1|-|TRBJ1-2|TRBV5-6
CASSSRTGGVSYGYTF
TGTGCCAGCAGCTCGCGTACAGGGGGCGTAAGTTATGGCTACACCTTC
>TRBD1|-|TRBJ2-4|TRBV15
CATTTGSENIQYF
TGTGCCACCACGACAGGGTCGGAAAACATTCAGTACTTC
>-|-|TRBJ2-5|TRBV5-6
CASSLVNQQETQYF
TGTGCCAGCAGCTTGGTTAACCAGCAAGAGACCCAGTACTTC
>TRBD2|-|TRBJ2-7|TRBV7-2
CASSLDPSGSYEQYF
TGTGCCAGCAGCTTAGATCCTAGCGGGAGCTACGAGCAGTACTTC
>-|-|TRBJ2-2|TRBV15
CATNPTNTGELFF
TGTGCCACCAACCCTACGAACACCGGGGAGCTGTTTTTT
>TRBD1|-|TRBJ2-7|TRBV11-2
CASSNFPGQGASSYEQYF
TGTGCCAGCAGCAACTTCCCGGGACAGGGGGCCAGCTCCTACGAGCAGTACTTC
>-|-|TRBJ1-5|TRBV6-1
CASSSVGRNQPQHF
TGTGCCAGCAGCTCCGTAGGGCGCAATCAGCCCCAGCATTTT
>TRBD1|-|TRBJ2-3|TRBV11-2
CASSLRQGAYIADTQYF
TGTGCCAGCAGCTTAAGGCAGGGGGCATATATTGCAGATACGCAGTATTTT
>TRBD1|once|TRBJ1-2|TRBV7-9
CASIRTGGTLYGYTF
TGTGCCAGCATAAGGACAGGGGGCACCCTCTATGGCTACACCTTC
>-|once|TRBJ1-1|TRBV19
CASSTLTGTHYGATEAFF
TGTGCCAGTAGTACCCTCACTGGGACTCATTATGGGGCCACTGAAGCTTTCTTT
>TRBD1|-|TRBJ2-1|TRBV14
CASSQARGYNEQFF
TGTGCCAGCAGCCAAGCCAGGGGGTACAATGAGCAGTTCTTC
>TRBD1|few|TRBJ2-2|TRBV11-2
CASSLDRDRTNTGELFF
TGTGCCAGCAGCTTAGACCGGGACAGGACGAACACCGGGGAGCTGTTTTTT
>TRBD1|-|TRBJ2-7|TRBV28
CASADEGDRGFYEQYF
TGTGCCAGCGCTGATGAGGGGGACAGGGGTTTCTACGAGCAGTACTTC
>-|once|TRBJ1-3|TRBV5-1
CASSLGTGSSGNTIYF
TGCGCCAGCAGCTTAGGGACGGGGAGCTCTGGAAACACCATATATTTT
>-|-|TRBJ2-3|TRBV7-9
CASSFPGPLNQGTQYF
TGTGCCAGCAGCTTCCCGGGACCCCTAAACCAGGGGACGCAGTATTTT